This T cell receptor (beta chain) was found in a study of regulatory T cells in long-lasting Graves disease. V shed 6 bases and J 4 bases; nucleotides not matched to a gene: 12. CDR3 length equals 16 residues. The V gene's germline CDR1 is MNHEY and CDR2 SMNVEV (reference sequence). This clonotype was counted at least ten times. Time point noted: newly diagnosed GD, antithyroid drugs for less than 3 months. Researchers made the TCR library from RNA that was extracted from PBMCs. Patients were from an endocrinology department in Xi'an, China. CDR3 regions were amplified by Arm-PCR using iRepertoire HTBI primers to build TCR beta libraries. TCRdb passed the multiplex PCR reads through MiXCR, listing each CDR3 protein once. Of approximately 560,000 distinct CDR3 sequences listed, about 16% are singletons. Another study also made use of these data, one on T cells in Graves' hyperthyroidism and ophthalmopathy.

This clonotype was sampled from a man younger than 30 with Graves disease. The material sequenced was peripheral blood mononuclear cells (PBMCs), taken at new diagnosis, from a patient treated with antithyroid drugs. The chain couples TRBV27 to TRBJ2-5; 9 bases line up with TRBD1. CDR3 protein: CASSQGDRGYRETQYF. The CDR3 DNA reads TGTGCCAGCAGCCAAGGAGACAGGGGGTATAGAGAGACCCAGTACTTC.